The 16 T cell receptor beta chains given below trace back to one sample, sequenced in a study of blood T cells in healthy people across ages. Primers used in a second PCR of roughly 6 to 11 cycles were a sample-barcoded 5' primer and a J-beta primer mix. TCRdb re-called the 5' RACE reads through MiXCR, storing one row per CDR3 protein. The sample contains approximately 2,000,000 distinct CDR3 sequences, about 39% of which appear only once. The sequencing sample was made of blood. The receptors were gathered from a human donor in good health.

In this sample, this clonotype turned up many times. V and J are TRBV7-6 and TRBJ2-7; 10 bases agree with TRBD1. The CDR3 covers 14 residues. Germline lookup yields CDR1 SGHVS and CDR2 FNYEAQ. The J segment lost 2 bases and the V segment lost 5 bases, leaving 3 bases of the junction unmatched. CDR3 protein: CASSIDRGPYEQYF. The CDR3 nucleotides are TGTGCCAGCAGCATCGACAGGGGGCCCTACGAGCAGTACTTC.

The chain has TRBV9 and TRBJ1-1, with unresolved D. The germline V gene has CDR1 SGDLS and CDR2 YYNGEE. Trimming removed 0 bases from V and 6 bases from J, with 12 bases in between. The CDR3 spans 14 residues. CDR3 residues: CASSVAPVGAEAFF. DNA of the CDR3: TGTGCCAGCAGCGTAGCCCCGGTTGGGGCTGAAGCTTTCTTT.

This clonotype was counted a few times. The chain has TRBV4-1 and TRBJ1-2; 12 bases align to TRBD1. V gave up 4 bases and J gave up 4 bases; unmatched junction bases: 4. The CDR3 sequence is 15 residues long. Germline CDR1 is MGHRA and CDR2 is YSYEKL. This CDR3 is CASSLRDRGLYGYTF. CDR3 bases: TGCGCCAGCAGCCTCCGGGACAGGGGGCTCTATGGCTACACCTTC.

The V call is TRBV2, the J call TRBJ2-7; 9 bases match TRBD1. CDR3 length: 13 residues. The V gene end was trimmed by 8 bases and the J gene end by 3 bases; junction bases not matched to a gene: 5. The germline V gene has CDR1 SNHLY and CDR2 FYNNEI. The CDR3 protein is CASGTGGNYEQYF. The CDR3 DNA is TGTGCCAGCGGTACAGGGGGCAACTACGAGCAGTACTTC.

The V gene is TRBV5-1, the J gene TRBJ1-5; D uncertain. V lost 2 bases to trimming and J lost 5 bases, with 8 bases between them. Germline loops: CDR1 SGHRS, CDR2 YFSETQ. The CDR3 is 13 amino acids. The CDR3 protein is CASSFSTDQPQHF. DNA for the CDR3: TGCGCCAGCAGCTTCTCTACTGATCAGCCCCAGCATTTT. Full variable domain (outside the CDR3, taken from reference TRBV5-1 and TRBJ1-5): KAGVTQTPRYLIKTRGQQVTLSCSPISGHRSVSWYQQTPGQGLQFLFEYFSETQRNKGNFPGRFSGRQFSNSRSEMNVSTLELGDSALYLCASSFSTDQPQHFGDGTRLSIL.

V and J are TRBV20-1 and TRBJ2-5; 8 bases map to TRBD2. Looked up from germline, CDR1 is DFQATT and CDR2 is SNEGSKA (reference sequence). The CDR3 totals 14 residues. Losses at the gene ends were 2 bases for V and 5 bases for J; bases not matched to a gene: 7. The CDR3 coding sequence is TGCAGTGCTAGATTTGGCCCGGGAGGGGAGACCCAGTACTTC. This sequence encodes CSARFGPGGETQYF.

The chain employs TRBV20-1 and TRBJ2-1, with D unclear. Germline loops: CDR1 DFQATT, CDR2 SNEGSKA (reference sequence). The V end was cut by 0 bases, the J end by 8 bases, with 17 bases between. The CDR3 has 15 amino acids. CDR3 loop: CSARDISKVGDEQFF. DNA of the CDR3: TGCAGTGCTAGAGATATAAGTAAGGTGGGCGATGAGCAGTTCTTC.

The rearrangement joins TRBV11-3 to TRBJ2-5; D gene unclear. Deletions cut 2 bases from V and 4 bases from J, with 14 bases between. The length of the CDR3 is 15 residues. Germline lookup yields CDR1 SGHNT and CDR2 YENEEA. DNA for the CDR3: TGTGCCAGCAGCTTAAACGAACGGTCCGGAGAGACCCAGTACTTC. Its protein product is CASSLNERSGETQYF.

This clonotype was observed a few times. J is TRBJ1-2 and V is TRBV5-1, with D perhaps TRBD1 (6 bases). The CDR3 contains 15 residues. Germline CDR1 is SGHRS and CDR2 is YFSETQ. Trimming left V 4 bases short and J 8 bases short, with 21 bases between. CDR3 nucleotides: TGCGCCAGCAGCCGACCGGATACAGGGTATAGCGGCTACACCTTC. Residues: CASSRPDTGYSGYTF.

This clonotype was counted at least ten times. The chain recombines TRBV10-3 with TRBJ2-6; possibly TRBD1 for D (6 bases). V was shortened by 7 bases and J by 1 base, with 11 bases between the two germline ends. The germline CDR1 and CDR2 sequences are ENHRY and SYGVKD. CDR3 length: 15 amino acids. The CDR3 is CAITEQGSGANVLTF. The CDR3 coding sequence is TGTGCCATCACTGAACAGGGTTCTGGGGCCAACGTCCTGACTTTC.

The chain is built from TRBV7-6 and TRBJ1-3, with D possibly being TRBD1 (6 bases). The germline V and J ends were trimmed by 8 bases and 4 bases, with 12 bases remaining between them. Germline-derived CDR1 and CDR2 are SGHVS and FNYEAQ. This CDR3 comprises 13 residues. CDR3 in amino acids: CASGGGRGNTIYF. DNA of the CDR3: TGTGCCAGCGGCGGGGGCCGGGGAAACACCATATATTTT.

J is TRBJ1-4 and V is TRBV4-3; 9 positions agree with TRBD1. V shed 1 base and J 5 bases; nucleotides not matched to a gene: 5. The CDR3 sequence is 16 residues long. CDR1 and CDR2 from the germline V gene are LGHNA and YSLEER. For the CDR3, the DNA is TGCGCCAGCAGCCAAGGGACAGGGGTAGGAAATGAAAAACTGTTTTTT. Translation: CASSQGTGVGNEKLFF.

This clonotype appeared many times. This sequence joins TRBV15 and TRBJ2-6; no definite D call. The V gene's germline CDR1 is LNHNV and CDR2 YYDKDF (reference sequence). V dropped 0 bases and J dropped 0 bases, with 9 bases sitting between them. There are 17 residues in the CDR3. CDR3 DNA: TGTGCCACCAGCAGAGAAGCCCAACCCTCTGGGGCCAACGTCCTGACTTTC. Translation: CATSREAQPSGANVLTF. The entire variable domain, with the rest obtained from reference TRBV15 and TRBJ2-6, is as follows: DAMVIQNPRYQVTQFGKPVTLSCSQTLNHNVMYWYQQKSSQAPKLLFHYYDKDFNNEADTPDNFQSRRPNTSFCFLDIRSPGLGDTAMYLCATSREAQPSGANVLTFGAGSRLTVL.

The chain uses TRBV20-1 and TRBJ2-1; the D gene is possibly TRBD1 (6 bases). CDR1 and CDR2 (germline): DFQATT, SNEGSKA (reference sequence). The CDR3 has 12 residues. V was pared by 6 bases and J by 6 bases, with 12 bases between. CDR3 in amino acids: CSAAGRGNEQFF. DNA of the CDR3: TGCAGTGCCGCAGGCAGGGGCAATGAGCAGTTCTTC.

The chain uses TRBV9 and TRBJ2-3; D uncertain. This CDR3 region has 14 residues. CDR1 is SGDLS, CDR2 YYNGEE, per germline. Trimming took off 1 base at V and 0 bases at J, with 6 bases between the two ends. The CDR3 loop is CASSVYGSTDTQYF. The CDR3, as DNA: TGTGCCAGCAGCGTATACGGTAGCACAGATACGCAGTATTTT.

This clonotype was recorded a few times. This chain links TRBV7-2 with TRBJ1-5; TRBD1 might be the D (5 bases). The germline CDR1 and CDR2 sequences are SGHTA and FQGNSA. Trimming removed 5 bases at V and 3 bases at J, with 11 bases between. The CDR3 is made up of 14 amino acids. CDR3 loop: CASSQRQLNQPQHF. The CDR3 DNA reads TGTGCCAGCAGCCAAAGACAGCTCAATCAGCCCCAGCATTTT. The variable domain in full, with the rest retrieved from reference TRBV7-2 and TRBJ1-5, is GAGVSQSPSNKVTEKGKDVELRCDPISGHTALYWYRQSLGQGLEFLIYFQGNSAPDKSGLPSDRFSAERTGGSVSTLTIQRTQQEDSAVYLCASSQRQLNQPQHFGDGTRLSIL.